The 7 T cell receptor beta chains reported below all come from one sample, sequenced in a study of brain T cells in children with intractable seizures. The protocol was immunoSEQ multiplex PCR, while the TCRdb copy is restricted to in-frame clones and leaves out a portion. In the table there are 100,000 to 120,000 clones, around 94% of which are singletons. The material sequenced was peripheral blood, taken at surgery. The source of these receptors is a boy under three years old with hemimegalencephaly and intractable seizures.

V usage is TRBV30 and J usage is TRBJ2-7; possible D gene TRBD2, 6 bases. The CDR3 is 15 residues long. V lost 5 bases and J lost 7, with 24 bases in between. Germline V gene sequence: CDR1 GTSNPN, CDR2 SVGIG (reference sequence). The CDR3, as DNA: TGTGCCTGGGATACATCCCTCTCACGGGGGAGTGAGCAGTACTTC. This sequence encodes CAWDTSLSRGSEQYF.

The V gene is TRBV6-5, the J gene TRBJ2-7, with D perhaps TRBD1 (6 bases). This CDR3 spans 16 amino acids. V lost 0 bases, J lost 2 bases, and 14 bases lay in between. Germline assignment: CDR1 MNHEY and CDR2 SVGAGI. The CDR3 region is CASSYSGGSQAYEQYF. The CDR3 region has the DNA TGTGCCAGCAGTTACTCTGGGGGCAGCCAAGCCTACGAGCAGTACTTC.

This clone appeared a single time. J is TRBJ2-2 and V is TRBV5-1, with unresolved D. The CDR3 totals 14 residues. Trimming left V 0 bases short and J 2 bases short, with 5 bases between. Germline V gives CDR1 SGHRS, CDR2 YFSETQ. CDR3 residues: CASSLAGNTGELFF. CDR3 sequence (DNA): TGCGCCAGCAGCTTGGCCGGCAACACCGGGGAGCTGTTTTTT.

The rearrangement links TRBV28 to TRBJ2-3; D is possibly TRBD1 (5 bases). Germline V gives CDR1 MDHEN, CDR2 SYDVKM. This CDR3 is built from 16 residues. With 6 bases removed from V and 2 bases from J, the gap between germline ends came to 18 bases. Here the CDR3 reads CASSPPIGASTDTQYF. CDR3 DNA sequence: TGTGCCAGCAGCCCCCCGATAGGGGCCTCCACAGATACGCAGTATTTT.

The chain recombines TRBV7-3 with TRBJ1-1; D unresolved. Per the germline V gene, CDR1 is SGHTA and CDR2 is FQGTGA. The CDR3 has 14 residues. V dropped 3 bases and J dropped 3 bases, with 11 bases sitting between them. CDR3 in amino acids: CASSFARRDTEAFF. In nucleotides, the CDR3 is TGTGCCAGCAGCTTTGCCAGGCGAGACACTGAAGCTTTCTTT.

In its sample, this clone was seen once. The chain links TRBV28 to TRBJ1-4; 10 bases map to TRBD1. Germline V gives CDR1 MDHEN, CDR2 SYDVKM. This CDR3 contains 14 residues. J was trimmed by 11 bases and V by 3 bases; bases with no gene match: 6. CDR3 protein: CASSLGQGIGKLFF. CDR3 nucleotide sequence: TGTGCCAGCAGTTTGGGACAGGGGATAGGTAAACTGTTTTTT.

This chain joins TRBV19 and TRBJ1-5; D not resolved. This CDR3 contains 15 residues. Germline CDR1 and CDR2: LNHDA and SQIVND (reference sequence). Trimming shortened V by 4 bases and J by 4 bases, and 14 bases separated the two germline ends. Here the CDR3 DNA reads TGTGCCAGTAGTAGCAGTAGGTGGATAAATCAGCCCCAGCATTTT. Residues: CASSSSRWINQPQHF.